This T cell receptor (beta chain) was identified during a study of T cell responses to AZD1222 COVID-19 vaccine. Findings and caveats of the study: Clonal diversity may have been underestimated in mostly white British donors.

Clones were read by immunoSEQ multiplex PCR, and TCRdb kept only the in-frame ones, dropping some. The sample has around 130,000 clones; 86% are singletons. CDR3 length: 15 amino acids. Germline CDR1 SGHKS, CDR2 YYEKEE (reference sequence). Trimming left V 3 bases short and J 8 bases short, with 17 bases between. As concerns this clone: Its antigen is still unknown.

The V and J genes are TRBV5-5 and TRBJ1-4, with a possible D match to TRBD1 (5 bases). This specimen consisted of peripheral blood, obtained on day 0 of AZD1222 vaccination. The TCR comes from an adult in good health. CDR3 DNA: TGTGCCAGCAGCTCAGACAGAGGGGCTCGCGAAAAACTGTTTTTT. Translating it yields CASSSDRGAREKLFF. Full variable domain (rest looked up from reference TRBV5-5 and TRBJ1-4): DAGVTQSPTHLIKTRGQQVTLRCSPISGHKSVSWYQQVLGQGPQFIFQYYEKEERGRGNFPDRFSARQFPNYSSELNVNALLLGDSALYLCASSSDRGAREKLFFGSGTQLSVL.